These 12 T cell receptor beta chains share one sample of origin, sequenced in a study of cytomegalovirus exposure and HLA in healthy donors. PCR involved 60 Vbeta and 13 Jbeta primers. Repertoires were generated with immunoSEQ multiplex PCR, while TCRdb's copy carries only in-frame clones and drops some. Of about 180,000 clones in the sample, 70% to 90% were seen once. Sequencing was performed on PBMCs. Source of these receptors: a male donor in good health and CMV-seronegative.

Only a few counts were recorded for this clone. The genes are TRBV11-1 and TRBJ2-7; 8 bases agree with TRBD1. There are 14 residues in the CDR3. J was trimmed by 1 base and V by 4 bases; bases with no gene match: 3. Germline loops: CDR1 SGHAT, CDR2 FQDESV (reference sequence). The CDR3 reads CASSSDRGSYEQYF. In nucleotides, the CDR3 is TGTGCCAGCAGCTCTGACAGGGGTTCCTACGAGCAGTACTTC.

The J gene is TRBJ1-1, the V gene TRBV28; D is possibly TRBD1 (5 bases). The CDR3 length is 14 residues. The V end lost 7 bases, the J end lost 4 bases, and 16 bases lay between the germline ends. Germline loops: CDR1 MDHEN, CDR2 SYDVKM. CDR3 in DNA: TGTGCCAGCAAACGGGGGGTGGATGGCACTGAAGCTTTCTTT. Its translation is CASKRGVDGTEAFF.

V gene TRBV2 combines with J gene TRBJ1-5, with 7 bases lining up with TRBD1. V was pared by 4 bases and J by 9 bases, with 9 bases of the junction left unmatched. Germline CDR1 SNHLY, CDR2 FYNNEI. The CDR3 sequence is 14 residues long. The chain's CDR3 is CASSGGTAVGPQHF. CDR3 in DNA: TGTGCCAGCAGTGGCGGGACAGCGGTTGGGCCCCAGCATTTT.

This chain uses TRBV4-3 with TRBJ2-7; D is perhaps TRBD1 (6 bases). V dropped 0 bases and J dropped 0 bases, with 15 bases sitting between them. Germline CDR1 and CDR2: LGHNA and YSLEER. The CDR3 runs 17 residues. In DNA form, the CDR3 reads TGCGCCAGCAGCCAAGACCGGAGTGGACAGCCCTCCTACGAGCAGTACTTC. Translating it yields CASSQDRSGQPSYEQYF.

The sample holds one count of this clone. The rearrangement joins TRBV6-1 to TRBJ2-7, with a possible D match to TRBD1 (5 bases). The CDR3 runs to 14 residues. In germline, CDR1 is MNHNS, CDR2 SASEGT. The V end was cut by 4 bases, the J end by 3 bases, with 13 bases between. The CDR3 here is CASSVGLQVYEQYF. Written as DNA, the CDR3 is TGTGCCAGCAGTGTAGGTTTACAGGTCTACGAGCAGTACTTC.

This chain joins TRBV9 and TRBJ2-7; 7 nucleotides match TRBD2. The CDR3 extends over 15 amino acids. Trimming took 3 bases from V and 0 from J; bases not matched to a gene: 6. The V gene's germline CDR1 is SGDLS and CDR2 YYNGEE. The CDR3 loop is CASSDGRTSSYEQYF. The CDR3 DNA reads TGTGCCAGCAGCGATGGGCGGACTAGCTCCTACGAGCAGTACTTC.

The genes are TRBV28 and TRBJ1-5; D remains unclear. CDR1 is MDHEN, CDR2 SYDVKM, per germline. The CDR3 is 15 residues long. The V end lost 6 bases, the J end lost 0 bases, and 12 bases lay between the germline ends. The CDR3 DNA follows: TGTGCCAGCAGCCCCGGGGATCATAGCAATCAGCCCCAGCATTTT. Its protein product is CASSPGDHSNQPQHF. Supplemented by reference TRBV28 and TRBJ1-5, the full variable domain reads DVKVTQSSRYLVKRTGEKVFLECVQDMDHENMFWYRQDPGLGLRLIYFSYDVKMKEKGDIPEGYSVSREKKERFSLILESASTNQTSMYLCASSPGDHSNQPQHFGDGTRLSIL.

The chain is built from TRBV11-2 and TRBJ2-2; 12 nucleotides line up with TRBD2. The CDR3 is 14 amino acids. Looked up from germline, CDR1 is SGHAT and CDR2 is FQNNGV. The J segment lost 10 bases and the V segment lost 5 bases, leaving 5 bases of the junction unmatched. The CDR3 region is CASSLSSGGEELFF. CDR3 coding DNA: TGTGCCAGCAGCCTGTCTAGCGGGGGGGAGGAGCTGTTTTTT.

The chain carries TRBV10-3 and TRBJ1-5; D unresolved. CDR3 size: 12 residues. Looked up from germline, CDR1 is ENHRY and CDR2 is SYGVKD. The V gene lost 3 bases and the J gene lost 5 bases, with 5 bases spanning the gap. The CDR3 sequence: CAISDGDQPQHF. The CDR3 DNA reads TGTGCCATCAGTGATGGAGATCAGCCCCAGCATTTT.

The gene calls are TRBV29-1 and TRBJ2-1; D is perhaps TRBD2 (6 bases). The V gene lost 6 bases and the J gene lost 6 bases, with 18 bases spanning the gap. Germline V gene lookup returns CDR1 SQVTM and CDR2 ANQGSEA. The CDR3 is made up of 14 amino acids. In nucleotides, the CDR3 is TGCAGCGTCCACCCTCGGGGGTTCGGCAATGAGCAGTTCTTC. Translating gives CSVHPRGFGNEQFF.

The J gene is TRBJ2-7, the V gene TRBV4-2; 8 bases match TRBD2. Germline V gene lookup returns CDR1 LGHNA and CDR2 YNFKEQ. V lost 3 bases and J lost 6; bases outside the gene matches: 10. The CDR3 is made up of 15 amino acids. CDR3 in amino acids: CASSQPGLDSAEQYF. CDR3 nucleotide sequence: TGTGCCAGCAGCCAGCCGGGACTAGACTCCGCCGAGCAGTACTTC.

This chain uses TRBV5-1 with TRBJ2-7; a weak D match, TRBD1 (5 bases). Trimming shortened V by 1 base and J by 7 bases, and 21 bases separated the two germline ends. Germline loops: CDR1 SGHRS, CDR2 YFSETQ. This CDR3 is built from 16 residues. The CDR3 is CASSLRGRPTTEEQYF. Written as DNA, the CDR3 is TGCGCCAGCAGCTTGAGGGGCCGCCCCACTACGGAGGAGCAGTACTTC.